The source of this TCR beta chain is a study of blood T cell repertoires in COVID-19. Some clones are missing from TCRdb's copy, which holds only in-frame ones; the method was immunoSEQ multiplex PCR. This table has fewer than 300,000 clones, approximately 90% appearing once. Germline trimming cut 5 bases from V and 4 bases from J; bases unmatched to any gene: 8. This CDR3 is 15 amino acids long. Germline values: CDR1 SGHTA, CDR2 FQGNSA. Sample: peripheral blood. The receptor's source is a woman between 40 and 50 years old who had recovered from COVID-19. The chain uses TRBV7-2 and TRBJ2-1, with 7 bases matching TRBD1. The CDR3 protein is CASSKGQRGYNEQFF. CDR3 DNA: TGTGCCAGCAGCAAGGGACAGAGGGGGTACAATGAGCAGTTCTTC.